The following is a T cell receptor beta chain sequence with its context. This specimen comes from a study of cytomegalovirus exposure and HLA in healthy donors. PCR was performed using 60 Vbeta and 13 Jbeta primers. The data were produced by immunoSEQ multiplex PCR, yet TCRdb's version contains in-frame clones alone and is incomplete. This repertoire shows roughly 120,000 clones, 76% found once; its top ten account for 7% to 9%. Germline V CDR1 and CDR2: SNHLY, FYNNEI. Trimming stripped 4 bases from V and 4 bases from J, with 13 bases between. The CDR3 spans 15 residues. The sample consisted of PBMCs. The sequence was obtained from a woman aged 45 to 65 in good health and CMV-seropositive. The chain joins TRBV2 to TRBJ2-2; D may be TRBD2 (6 bases). The CDR3 sequence: CASSAPGLGTGELFF. The CDR3 DNA reads TGTGCCAGCAGTGCACCGGGACTCGGCACCGGGGAGCTGTTTTTT.